What follows is one TCR beta chain and its context. Its specificity is not known. The data originate from a study of naive and memory T cell subsets. Study-level findings and limits: Gini index rose across naive, CM, EM and EMRA in CD4 and CD8. A few larger clonotypes appeared in naive repertoires, especially CD8, possibly memory cells re-expressing CD45RA. In naive cells, over 95% of TCR sequences were seen only once.

With 0 bases clipped from V and 3 bases from J, the junction kept 4 bases outside the gene matches. Germline V gene lookup returns CDR1 MGHRA and CDR2 YSYEKL. CDR3 size: 16 residues. Both TRBC1 and TRBC2 were covered by a beta constant-region primer of two equimolar oligonucleotides. The ligated cDNA underwent four PCR rounds using SP2 and nested alpha and beta constant-region primers. TCRdb itself ran the UMI-ligation and nested PCR reads through MiXCR, one entry per CDR3 protein. The data contain about 150,000 distinct CDR3 sequences, 22% of them singletons. V gene TRBV4-1 combines with J gene TRBJ2-7; TRBD2 agrees at 11 bases. Input material: naive CD4+ T cells from blood. The sequence came from a human donor in good health. DNA for the CDR3: TGCGCCAGCAGCCAAGACGCTAGCGGGAGGCGCTACGAGCAGTACTTC. Translated, it gives CASSQDASGRRYEQYF.